The 16 T cell receptor beta chains listed next were all sequenced from one sample in a study of Graves' ophthalmopathy and Graves' hyperthyroidism. Scientists amplified the TCR beta CDR3 regions from RNA transcripts. HTBI-primed RT-PCR formed the first round, and a multiplex PCR formed the second. Using its own MiXCR run on the multiplex PCR reads, TCRdb lists one record per CDR3 protein. The data show under 350,000 distinct CDR3 sequences, roughly a sixth seen once. Sequences were obtained from peripheral blood. The receptors were sampled from an adult man with Graves' ophthalmopathy.

The genes are TRBV27 and TRBJ1-2, with D maybe TRBD1 (6 bases). V lost 6 bases and J 5 bases, leaving 19 bases between the germline ends. This CDR3 contains 15 residues. Germline V CDR1 and CDR2: MNHEY, SMNVEV (reference sequence). CDR3 sequence reads: CASSDRDITIYGYTF. DNA for the CDR3: TGTGCCAGCAGCGACCGGGACATTACCATTTATGGCTACACCTTC.

In this sample, this clonotype turned up many times. J is TRBJ1-1 and V is TRBV18, with D possibly being TRBD1 (5 bases). V lost 8 bases, J lost 1 base, and 14 bases lay in between. In germline, CDR1 is KGHSH, CDR2 LQKENI. The CDR3 length is 14 residues. The CDR3 DNA sequence: TGTGCCAGCAGCCCGGGACGGGGGAACACTGAAGCTTTCTTT. Translated, it gives CASSPGRGNTEAFF.

This clonotype appeared many times. The CDR3 spells CASRTGTNYKQETQYF. As DNA, the CDR3 is TGTGCCAGCAGGACCGGGACGAACTACAAACAAGAGACCCAGTACTTC. This rearrangement joins TRBV7-2 to TRBJ2-5, with D perhaps matching TRBD1 or TRBD2 (5 bases each). The germline V and J ends were trimmed by 6 bases and 2 bases, with 19 bases remaining between them. Germline V gives CDR1 SGHTA, CDR2 FQGNSA. The CDR3 contains 16 residues. The full variable domain, rest sourced from reference TRBV7-2 and TRBJ2-5, is GAGVSQSPSNKVTEKGKDVELRCDPISGHTALYWYRQSLGQGLEFLIYFQGNSAPDKSGLPSDRFSAERTGGSVSTLTIQRTQQEDSAVYLCASRTGTNYKQETQYFGPGTRLLVL.

This clonotype was detected ten times or more. V is TRBV18 and J is TRBJ1-1, with D possibly TRBD1 on 6 matching bases. The V gene's germline CDR1 is KGHSH and CDR2 LQKENI. V was cut by 2 bases and J by 7 bases, with 14 bases left in between. This CDR3 region has 14 residues. The CDR3 region is CASSPGTGQIEAFF. The DNA of the CDR3 is TGTGCCAGCTCACCAGGAACAGGGCAAATTGAAGCTTTCTTT.

This clonotype was observed many times. The chain recombines TRBV7-9 with TRBJ1-1; D is possibly TRBD1 (5 bases). The CDR3 is 15 amino acids. The ends were cut back, 1 base at V and 7 bases at J, with 16 bases in the middle. Germline V gene lookup returns CDR1 SEHNR and CDR2 FQNEAQ (reference sequence). CDR3: CASSLGYRKGFEAFF. The CDR3 coding sequence is TGTGCCAGCAGCTTAGGGTACCGGAAGGGGTTTGAAGCTTTCTTT.

This clonotype was recorded many times. This chain joins TRBV18 and TRBJ2-5; possibly TRBD1 for D (5 bases). Trimming removed 4 bases at V and 2 bases at J, with 8 bases between. The V gene's germline CDR1 is KGHSH and CDR2 LQKENI. The CDR3 spans 13 residues. The CDR3, as DNA: TGTGCCAGCTCACGGACACCTCAAGAGACCCAGTACTTC. Translation gives CASSRTPQETQYF.

This clonotype came up many times. The chain has TRBV12-3 or TRBV12-4 and TRBJ1-1, with D possibly matching TRBD1 (6 bases). V was trimmed by 2 bases and J by 4 bases, leaving 8 bases between them. The CDR3 covers 13 residues. The CDR3 DNA follows: TGTGCCAGCAGTTTACCGGGGGCCACTGAAGCTTTCTTT. Protein product: CASSLPGATEAFF.

Many counts were recorded for this clonotype. The chain links TRBV6-5 to TRBJ1-2; 7 nucleotides agree with TRBD1. The germline CDR1 and CDR2 sequences are MNHEY and SVGAGI. The V gene end was trimmed by 4 bases and the J gene end by 4 bases; junction bases not matched to a gene: 15. The CDR3 is 17 amino acids. The CDR3 spells CASSLLAGEGAGYGYTF. The CDR3 DNA reads TGTGCCAGCAGTTTGCTAGCGGGGGAGGGGGCCGGCTATGGCTACACCTTC.

This clonotype appeared many times. The chain joins TRBV7-3 to TRBJ2-2; D may match TRBD1 or TRBD2 (5 bases each). The V end was cut by 3 bases, the J end by 4 bases, with 9 bases between. From germline, CDR1 is SGHTA and CDR2 FQGTGA. The CDR3 spans 14 residues. DNA for the CDR3: TGTGCCAGCAGCTTGCTAGGGACCACCGGGGAGCTGTTTTTT. It translates to CASSLLGTTGELFF.

This clonotype was detected many times. The chain has TRBV6-5 and TRBJ2-7; 8 positions agree with TRBD1. J gave up 4 bases and V 0 bases, and 5 bases lay outside the gene matches. CDR1 MNHEY and CDR2 SVGAGI come from the germline V gene. The CDR3 runs to 15 residues. The CDR3: CASSYSSGQGYEQYF. The CDR3 coding sequence is TGTGCCAGCAGTTACTCGAGCGGACAGGGTTACGAGCAGTACTTC.

In its sample, this clonotype was seen once. The genes are TRBV27 and TRBJ2-5, with 8 bases matching TRBD2. V shed 0 bases and J 5 bases; nucleotides not matched to a gene: 5. CDR1 and CDR2 (germline): MNHEY, SMNVEV (reference sequence). The CDR3 length is 15 residues. CDR3 nucleotides: TGTGCCAGCAGTTTATCCCTCGGGGGGGCCGAGACCCAGTACTTC. Amino acids: CASSLSLGGAETQYF.

The chain couples TRBV20-1 to TRBJ2-7; 9 nucleotides line up with TRBD2. Trimming at V came to 2 bases and at J to 2 bases, leaving 1 base not matched to a gene. The length of the CDR3 is 13 residues. The germline V gene encodes CDR1 DFQATT and CDR2 SNEGSKA (reference sequence). Here the CDR3 DNA reads TGCAGTGCTAGACTAGCGGGGCCCTACGAGCAGTACTTC. Encoded protein: CSARLAGPYEQYF.

The V call is TRBV11-2, the J call TRBJ1-5, with TRBD1 matching 8 bases. CDR3 length equals 14 residues. V gave up 3 bases and J gave up 7 bases; unmatched junction bases: 5. Germline V gene data show CDR1 as SGHAT and CDR2 as FQNNGV. Written as DNA, the CDR3 is TGTGCCAGCAGCTTGACAGGGGTTGAACAGCCCCAGCATTTT. It codes for CASSLTGVEQPQHF.

CDR3 sequence (DNA): TGTGCCACCAGCAGCCCGGGGGGGGACGGCGGTGACTATGGCTACACCTTC. As protein: CATSSPGGDGGDYGYTF. The chain uses TRBV15 and TRBJ1-2; D is perhaps TRBD1 (5 bases). This CDR3 spans 17 amino acids. Germline V gene lookup returns CDR1 LNHNV and CDR2 YYDKDF (reference sequence). V dropped 3 bases and J dropped 3 bases, with 20 bases sitting between them. The full variable domain, completed using reference TRBV15 and TRBJ1-2, is DAMVIQNPRYQVTQFGKPVTLSCSQTLNHNVMYWYQQKSSQAPKLLFHYYDKDFNNEADTPDNFQSRRPNTSFCFLDIRSPGLGDTAMYLCATSSPGGDGGDYGYTFGSGTRLTVV.

The chain recombines TRBV11-3 with TRBJ2-7; D is perhaps TRBD2 (6 bases). Looked up from germline, CDR1 is SGHNT and CDR2 is YENEEA. With 3 bases removed from V and 1 base from J, the gap between germline ends came to 13 bases. This CDR3 is 15 amino acids long. CDR3 DNA sequence: TGTGCCAGCAGCTTGGAGCGGGTCGGTTCCTACGAGCAGTACTTC. Translated: CASSLERVGSYEQYF.

Ten or more counts support this clonotype. The chain is built from TRBV4-2 and TRBJ2-7, with D tentatively TRBD2 (6 bases). V was shortened by 0 bases and J by 6 bases, with 12 bases between the two germline ends. Germline CDR1 LGHNA, CDR2 YNFKEQ. The CDR3 sequence is 14 residues long. The CDR3, as DNA: TGTGCCAGCAGCCAAGATCGACTAGGTCGCGAGCAGTACTTC. It translates to CASSQDRLGREQYF.